The 9 T cell receptor beta chains in this list originate from one sample, sequenced in a study of cytomegalovirus exposure and HLA in healthy donors. The PCR used 60 Vbeta and 13 Jbeta primers. Only in-frame clones appear in the TCRdb table, and some are missing; sequencing was by immunoSEQ multiplex PCR. This table has 110,000 to 150,000 clones, around 80% appearing once. Sequenced sample: PBMCs. These TCRs come from a man aged 25-40 years in good health and CMV-seronegative.

This clone was counted only a few times. The chain couples TRBV6-6 to TRBJ1-5, with TRBD1 matching 7 bases. CDR1 is MNHNY, CDR2 SVGAGI, per germline (reference sequence). V was clipped by 3 bases and J by 4 bases; unmatched bases: 6. CDR3 length: 15 amino acids. The CDR3 region has the DNA TGTGCCAGCAGTTATCAAGGACAGGTTAATCAGCCCCAGCATTTT. The encoded protein is CASSYQGQVNQPQHF.

Here the CDR3 DNA reads TGTGCCACCAGCGCTTTTCCGACGGGGACTGCAACTAATGAAAAACTGTTTTTT. Its protein product is CATSAFPTGTATNEKLFF. This chain joins TRBV15 and TRBJ1-4, with D tentatively TRBD1 (5 bases). CDR1 is LNHNV and CDR2 is YYDKDF in the germline V gene (reference sequence). The CDR3 is made up of 18 amino acids. The germline V and J ends were trimmed by 5 bases and 0 bases, with 19 bases remaining between them.

This clone has just a few counts. The V and J genes are TRBV15 and TRBJ2-1, with 10 nucleotides matching TRBD2. Germline lookup yields CDR1 LNHNV and CDR2 YYDKDF (reference sequence). The V gene end was trimmed by 5 bases and the J gene end by 6 bases; junction bases not matched to a gene: 7. This CDR3 is built from 15 residues. CDR3 DNA: TGTGCCACCAGCCCCCAGCGGGGGGGCCCCAATGAGCAGTTCTTC. It encodes CATSPQRGGPNEQFF.

The J gene is TRBJ1-2, the V gene TRBV7-9; D is unresolved. This CDR3 has 14 residues. CDR1 and CDR2 from the germline V gene are SEHNR and FQNEAQ (reference sequence). Trimming took 1 base from V and 2 from J, leaving 8 bases between them. The CDR3 bases are TGTGCCAGCAGCTTAGTACCGGAGAACTATGGCTACACCTTC. Protein sequence: CASSLVPENYGYTF.

The chain uses TRBV6-5 and TRBJ1-2, with TRBD1 matching over 8 bases. CDR3 length: 14 residues. The germline CDR1 and CDR2 sequences are MNHEY and SVGAGI. V was pared by 6 bases and J by 7 bases, with 10 bases of the junction left unmatched. CDR3 sequence: CASSTDRGVLGYTF. CDR3 DNA sequence: TGTGCCAGCAGCACCGACAGGGGCGTTCTTGGCTACACCTTC.

The genes are TRBV5-1 and TRBJ2-1; the match to TRBD2 covers 7 bases. The V gene end was trimmed by 0 bases and the J gene end by 10 bases; junction bases not matched to a gene: 1. The CDR3 is made up of 12 amino acids. The germline V gene has CDR1 SGHRS and CDR2 YFSETQ. The CDR3 loop reads CASSLVGREQFF. As DNA, the CDR3 is TGCGCCAGCAGCTTGGTCGGGAGGGAGCAGTTCTTC.

The DNA for the CDR3 is TGTGCCAGTAGGGGAGCGGGAGGGTACACCGGGGAGCTGTTTTTT. This codes for CASRGAGGYTGELFF. The genes are TRBV19 and TRBJ2-2; 10 positions match TRBD2. Per germline, CDR1 LNHDA and CDR2 SQIVND (reference sequence). V was pared by 6 bases and J by 3 bases, with 4 bases of the junction left unmatched. The length of the CDR3 is 15 residues.

The chain is built from TRBV6-4 and TRBJ1-4; TRBD1 is a possible D gene (5 bases). This CDR3 region has 13 residues. Per germline, CDR1 MRHNA and CDR2 SNTAGT. Deletions cut 10 bases from V and 4 bases from J, with 13 bases between. As DNA, the CDR3 is TGTGCCAACCCAGACAGTAATAATGAAAAACTGTTTTTT. It is translated as CANPDSNNEKLFF.

This chain uses TRBV10-3 with TRBJ2-7, with D maybe TRBD1 (6 bases). Trimming removed 11 bases from V and 2 bases from J, with 13 bases in between. There are 12 residues in the CDR3. Germline-derived CDR1 and CDR2 are ENHRY and SYGVKD. This chain's CDR3 is CASREGAYEQYF. CDR3 coding DNA: TGTGCCTCCAGAGAGGGGGCCTACGAGCAGTACTTC.